The 32 T cell receptor beta chains below come from one sample, sequenced in a study of shared clonotypes between healthy human individuals. Sequencing used immunoSEQ multiplex PCR; TCRdb keeps in-frame clones, though not all of them. Among about 2.3 million clones listed, around 92% were seen once. Sample: naive CD4+ T cells from PBMCs. Subset here: CD45RA+ positively selected. The receptors were sampled from a young man in good health. Some clones in this sample may be carry-over from other donors' samples.

The chain is built from TRBV6-4 and TRBJ2-3; D is uncertain. The germline V gene encodes CDR1 MRHNA and CDR2 SNTAGT. The V and J ends lost 5 bases and 2 bases respectively, with 8 bases between them. The CDR3 is 13 amino acids. The chain's CDR3 is CASSREITDTQYF. The DNA for the CDR3 is TGTGCCAGCAGTAGGGAAATCACAGATACGCAGTATTTT.

The chain recombines TRBV19 with TRBJ2-2; 8 bases agree with TRBD2. Losses at the gene ends were 5 bases for V and 7 bases for J; bases not matched to a gene: 9. This CDR3 region has 15 residues. The V gene's germline CDR1 is LNHDA and CDR2 SQIVND (reference sequence). CDR3 residues: CASSRGTRRNGELFF. CDR3 in DNA: TGTGCCAGTAGTCGCGGGACTAGGAGAAACGGGGAGCTGTTTTTT.

About this clone itself: Within the sample, other DNA sequences also encode this same CDR3. The V and J genes are TRBV5-1 and TRBJ2-7; D gene ambiguous. Trimming left V 5 bases short and J 0 bases short, with 15 bases between. The CDR3 covers 15 residues. Germline-derived CDR1 and CDR2 are SGHRS and YFSETQ. Here the CDR3 reads CASSPGDRSSYEQYF. The CDR3 DNA follows: TGCGCCAGCAGTCCCGGCGACCGCAGCTCCTACGAGCAGTACTTC.

This rearrangement joins TRBV27 to TRBJ1-1; D call uncertain. Germline lookup yields CDR1 MNHEY and CDR2 SMNVEV (reference sequence). V was clipped by 4 bases and J by 7 bases, with 16 bases between them. The CDR3 spans 14 residues. DNA of the CDR3: TGTGCCAGCAGTTCCCAACTCGGCTCCAGTGAAGCTTTCTTT. Translating it yields CASSSQLGSSEAFF.

This chain uses TRBV6-1 with TRBJ1-2; tentatively, D is TRBD1 (5 bases). Germline V gene data show CDR1 as MNHNS and CDR2 as SASEGT. The CDR3 has 13 amino acids. Trimming took 4 bases from V and 5 from J, leaving 11 bases between them. The CDR3 bases are TGTGCCAGCAGTGTAAGAGACAGATATGGCTACACCTTC. This codes for CASSVRDRYGYTF.

The chain is built from TRBV2 and TRBJ2-1; 7 positions match TRBD1. The CDR3 covers 15 residues. Germline values: CDR1 SNHLY, CDR2 FYNNEI. Trimming at V came to 4 bases and at J to 4 bases, leaving 7 bases not matched to a gene. The CDR3 DNA reads TGTGCCAGCAGTGGCCGGACAGGCGGATACAATGAGCAGTTCTTC. As protein: CASSGRTGGYNEQFF.

The chain recombines TRBV6-6 with TRBJ2-5, with D possibly TRBD1 on 5 matching bases. CDR1 and CDR2 from the germline V gene are MNHNY and SVGAGI (reference sequence). This CDR3 is built from 13 residues. Trimming shortened V by 4 bases and J by 4 bases, and 10 bases separated the two germline ends. Here the CDR3 reads CASSWQGRETQYF. The DNA of the CDR3 is TGTGCCAGCAGTTGGCAGGGAAGAGAGACCCAGTACTTC.

J is TRBJ2-1 and V is TRBV6-5; the match to TRBD1 covers 10 bases. V lost 6 bases, J lost 2 bases, and 1 base stayed unmatched. The CDR3 spans 14 residues. Germline CDR1 reads MNHEY; CDR2 reads SVGAGI. CDR3 sequence (DNA): TGTGCCAGCAGGACAGGGGGCGCCTACAATGAGCAGTTCTTC. Its translation: CASRTGGAYNEQFF.

This clone has just a few counts. This chain joins TRBV4-1 and TRBJ2-2, with 8 bases aligning to TRBD1. V lost 4 bases to trimming and J lost 6 bases; unmatched junction nucleotides: 4. The germline CDR1 and CDR2 sequences are MGHRA and YSYEKL. CDR3 length: 14 residues. CDR3 sequence reads: CASSRGQGPGELFF. The DNA for the CDR3 is TGCGCCAGCAGCCGAGGACAGGGACCCGGGGAGCTGTTTTTT.

The V gene is TRBV2, the J gene TRBJ2-5, with TRBD2 identical over 10 bases. This CDR3 region has 14 residues. Germline CDR1 is SNHLY and CDR2 is FYNNEI. Trimming cost V 4 bases and J 5 bases; bases outside gene matches: 4. CDR3 residues: CASSGSGRVETQYF. Here the CDR3 DNA reads TGTGCCAGCAGTGGGAGCGGGAGGGTTGAGACCCAGTACTTC.

This clone was seen more than once but under ten times. One end of the junction does not line up with germline, which may come from a read error. V and J are TRBV13 and TRBJ1-1; no clear D. In germline, CDR1 is PRHDT, CDR2 FYEKMQ (reference sequence). The CDR3 sequence is 14 residues long. The CDR3 loop is CASSVGYGGAEAFF. Written as DNA, the CDR3 is TGTGCCAGCAGCGTAGGATACGGCGGCGCTGAAGCTTTCTTT.

DNA for the CDR3: TGTGCCAGCAGCTACCGGACAGGGGGCCAAGAGACCCAGTACTTC. Translating gives CASSYRTGGQETQYF. This chain connects TRBV5-4 to TRBJ2-5; 10 bases match TRBD1. Germline values: CDR1 SGHNT, CDR2 YYREEE (reference sequence). J lost 1 base, V lost 3 bases, and 3 bases had no gene match. The CDR3 covers 15 residues.

V gene TRBV4-1 combines with J gene TRBJ2-7, with 9 bases identical to TRBD1. Trimming cost V 1 base and J 4 bases; bases outside gene matches: 8. Per germline, CDR1 MGHRA and CDR2 YSYEKL. CDR3 size: 16 residues. CDR3 sequence: CASSQVPGQGIYEQYF. CDR3 coding DNA: TGCGCCAGCAGCCAAGTCCCGGGACAGGGAATTTACGAGCAGTACTTC.

V gene TRBV5-1 combines with J gene TRBJ2-7; maybe TRBD2 (6 bases). V was shortened by 0 bases and J by 1 base, with 20 bases between the two germline ends. CDR3 length: 18 residues. Germline CDR1 is SGHRS and CDR2 is YFSETQ. CDR3 sequence: CASSLVPPGPGVSYEQYF. As DNA, the CDR3 is TGCGCCAGCAGCTTGGTGCCGCCGGGACCGGGAGTATCCTACGAGCAGTACTTC.

V and J are TRBV2 and TRBJ1-1; the match to TRBD1 covers 8 bases. CDR3 length: 14 amino acids. Losses at the gene ends were 4 bases for V and 5 bases for J; bases not matched to a gene: 6. The germline V gene has CDR1 SNHLY and CDR2 FYNNEI. The CDR3 nucleotides read TGTGCCAGCAGTGTGGGCAGGGGGCATACTGAAGCTTTCTTT. Its protein product is CASSVGRGHTEAFF. Filled out from reference TRBV2 and TRBJ1-1, the complete variable domain reads EPEVTQTPSHQVTQMGQEVILRCVPISNHLYFYWYRQILGQKVEFLVSFYNNEISEKSEIFDDQFSVERPDGSNFTLKIRSTKLEDSAMYFCASSVGRGHTEAFFGQGTRLTVV.

The chain links TRBV7-9 to TRBJ1-4; a weak D match, TRBD1 (6 bases). Germline-derived CDR1 and CDR2 are SEHNR and FQNEAQ (reference sequence). The CDR3 is 17 residues long. V dropped 2 bases and J dropped 0 bases, with 13 bases sitting between them. The CDR3 nucleotides are TGTGCCAGCAGCTTAAGGGGGACGGGTGCAACTAATGAAAAACTGTTTTTT. It encodes CASSLRGTGATNEKLFF.

This rearrangement joins TRBV5-1 to TRBJ2-1, with D unresolved. The germline V and J ends were trimmed by 5 bases and 2 bases, with 17 bases remaining between them. The CDR3 totals 16 residues. Germline lookup yields CDR1 SGHRS and CDR2 YFSETQ. DNA of the CDR3: TGCGCCAGCAGGACGGATAACGTATCCCCCTACAATGAGCAGTTCTTC. Protein sequence: CASRTDNVSPYNEQFF. Based on the CDR3 plus reference TRBV5-1 and TRBJ2-1, the full variable domain is KAGVTQTPRYLIKTRGQQVTLSCSPISGHRSVSWYQQTPGQGLQFLFEYFSETQRNKGNFPGRFSGRQFSNSRSEMNVSTLELGDSALYLCASRTDNVSPYNEQFFGPGTRLTVL.

The CDR3 nucleotides are TGCAGCGCCTCGAAGGGGACAGGCGTTGATGAAAAACTGTTTTTT. Protein sequence: CSASKGTGVDEKLFF. V is TRBV29-1 and J is TRBJ1-4; 8 positions agree with TRBD1. The V and J ends lost 7 bases and 6 bases, in that order; junction bases with no gene match: 13. The germline CDR1 and CDR2 sequences are SQVTM and ANQGSEA. The CDR3 sequence is 15 residues long. The full variable domain, with the rest looked up from reference TRBV29-1 and TRBJ1-4, is SAVISQKPSRDICQRGTSLTIQCQVDSQVTMMFWYRQQPGQSLTLIATANQGSEATYESGFVIDKFPISRPNLTFSTLTVSNMSPEDSSIYLCSASKGTGVDEKLFFGSGTQLSVL.

V is TRBV11-2 and J is TRBJ2-7, with 13 nucleotides matching TRBD2. The CDR3 covers 15 residues. CDR1 is SGHAT, CDR2 FQNNGV, per germline. V was clipped by 4 bases and J by 5 bases; unmatched bases: 5. The CDR3, as DNA: TGTGCCAGCAGCTCCATAGGACTAGCGGGAGACGAGCAGTACTTC. It is translated as CASSSIGLAGDEQYF.

The chain combines TRBV7-3 with TRBJ2-1, with 11 bases lining up with TRBD2. Germline assignment: CDR1 SGHTA and CDR2 FQGTGA. J was trimmed by 7 bases and V by 4 bases; bases with no gene match: 15. The CDR3 covers 18 residues. The CDR3: CASSSHPGLAAPRNEQFF. Here the CDR3 DNA reads TGTGCCAGCAGCTCCCACCCGGGACTAGCGGCTCCCAGGAATGAGCAGTTCTTC.

This clone was picked up a small number of times. The V and J genes are TRBV2 and TRBJ1-1, with a weak D call TRBD1 (6 bases). Trimming took 6 bases from V and 9 from J, leaving 14 bases between them. Looked up from germline, CDR1 is SNHLY and CDR2 is FYNNEI. This CDR3 spans 12 amino acids. The CDR3 sequence is CASRTGGLKAFF. The CDR3 bases are TGTGCCAGCAGGACTGGGGGGCTTAAAGCTTTCTTT.

This clone has a single count. The chain couples TRBV9 to TRBJ2-7; 8 bases line up with TRBD1. Germline-derived CDR1 and CDR2 are SGDLS and YYNGEE. CDR3 size: 16 residues. With V trimmed by 1 base and J by 5 bases, 11 bases remained unmatched. CDR3 in amino acids: CASSVSGTGLGHEQYF. CDR3 nucleotide sequence: TGTGCCAGCAGCGTATCCGGGACAGGCCTCGGACACGAGCAGTACTTC.

The chain couples TRBV29-1 to TRBJ2-3, with D possibly being TRBD2 (6 bases). V lost 3 bases and J 3 bases, leaving 10 bases between the germline ends. The CDR3 length is 13 residues. The V gene's germline CDR1 is SQVTM and CDR2 ANQGSEA. CDR3 loop: CSVDEGGTDTQYF. CDR3 DNA sequence: TGCAGCGTTGATGAGGGAGGAACAGATACGCAGTATTTT.

The chain carries TRBV5-4 and TRBJ2-3, with D perhaps TRBD1 (6 bases). V lost 4 bases to trimming and J lost 0 bases, with 9 bases between them. This CDR3 has 14 amino acids. Germline V lookup: CDR1 SGHNT, CDR2 YYREEE (reference sequence). For the CDR3, the DNA is TGTGCCAGCAGCCTGGACAGCAGCACAGATACGCAGTATTTT. As protein: CASSLDSSTDTQYF.

CDR3 residues: CASSYGQAQAGGGDGYEQYF. Written as DNA, the CDR3 is TGTGCCAGCAGCTATGGACAGGCGCAAGCGGGAGGCGGGGACGGCTACGAGCAGTACTTC. The chain has TRBV7-6 and TRBJ2-7; the match to TRBD2 covers 9 bases. The CDR3 length is 20 residues. Germline V gene lookup returns CDR1 SGHVS and CDR2 FNYEAQ. Germline trimming cut 4 bases from V and 3 bases from J; bases unmatched to any gene: 22.

The V gene is TRBV30, the J gene TRBJ2-1; perhaps D is TRBD1 or TRBD2 (5 bases each). The length of the CDR3 is 13 residues. V lost 2 bases and J 7 bases, leaving 12 bases between the germline ends. Germline lookup yields CDR1 GTSNPN and CDR2 SVGIG (reference sequence). The CDR3: CAWSLGWGNEQFF. The CDR3 bases are TGTGCCTGGAGTTTAGGTTGGGGGAATGAGCAGTTCTTC.

This clone is a singleton in its sample. This sequence joins TRBV6-5 and TRBJ2-7; TRBD2 matches 10 bases. The germline V gene has CDR1 MNHEY and CDR2 SVGAGI. Trimming took 3 bases from V and 3 from J; bases not matched to a gene: 5. This CDR3 region has 15 residues. The DNA of the CDR3 is TGTGCCAGCAGTTATACAGCTAGCGGGGGCTACGAGCAGTACTTC. Translating gives CASSYTASGGYEQYF.

CDR3 amino acids: CASSLRPSGSTDTQYF. The CDR3 DNA is TGTGCCAGCAGCTTGCGGCCTAGCGGGAGCACAGATACGCAGTATTTT. The chain employs TRBV7-3 and TRBJ2-3; 8 bases are shared with TRBD2. The CDR3 has 16 amino acids. Germline V CDR1 and CDR2: SGHTA, FQGTGA. Germline trimming cut 3 bases from V and 0 bases from J; bases unmatched to any gene: 5.

This clone was seen a single time. The J gene is TRBJ1-1, the V gene TRBV18, with 10 bases lining up with TRBD1. Per germline, CDR1 KGHSH and CDR2 LQKENI. There are 16 residues in the CDR3. The junction had 8 bases not matched to a gene; V was cut back by 5 bases and J by 2 bases. As DNA, the CDR3 is TGTGCCAGCTCAGGCCGACAGGGGGCGCCCAACACTGAAGCTTTCTTT. This codes for CASSGRQGAPNTEAFF.

The chain carries TRBV19 and TRBJ2-3, with 12 bases matching TRBD2. J lost 3 bases, V lost 10 bases, and 8 bases had no gene match. This CDR3 comprises 15 residues. CDR1 is LNHDA, CDR2 SQIVND, per germline (reference sequence). The CDR3 loop is CATLRGLAGTDTQYF. The CDR3 bases are TGTGCCACCCTTAGAGGACTAGCGGGGACAGATACGCAGTATTTT.

The CDR3 DNA sequence: TGTGCCAGCAGCGTTATTGGGAGTCCGGCAGAGACCCAGTACTTC. It yields the protein CASSVIGSPAETQYF. The chain links TRBV9 to TRBJ2-5; maybe TRBD2 (5 bases). Looked up from germline, CDR1 is SGDLS and CDR2 is YYNGEE. The CDR3 has 15 residues. V was pared by 2 bases and J by 4 bases, with 15 bases between.

The V and J genes are TRBV4-1 and TRBJ2-7; 7 bases fit TRBD2. Losses at the gene ends were 4 bases for V and 3 bases for J; bases not matched to a gene: 6. This CDR3 spans 14 amino acids. CDR1 MGHRA and CDR2 YSYEKL come from the germline V gene. The CDR3 nucleotides read TGCGCCAGCAGCCGAGAGGGACTATACTACGAGCAGTACTTC. Translating gives CASSREGLYYEQYF.